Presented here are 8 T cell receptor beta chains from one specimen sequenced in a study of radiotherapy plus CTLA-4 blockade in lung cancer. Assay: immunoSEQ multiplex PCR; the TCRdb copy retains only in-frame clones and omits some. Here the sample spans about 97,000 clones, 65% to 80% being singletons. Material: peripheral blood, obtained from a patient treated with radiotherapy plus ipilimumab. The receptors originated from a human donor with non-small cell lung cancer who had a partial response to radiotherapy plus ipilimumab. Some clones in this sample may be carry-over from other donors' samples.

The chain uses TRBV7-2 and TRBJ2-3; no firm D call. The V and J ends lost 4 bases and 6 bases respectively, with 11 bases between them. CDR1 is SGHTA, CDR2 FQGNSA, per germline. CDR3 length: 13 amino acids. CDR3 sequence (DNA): TGTGCCAGCAGCTCCCTTGTCCAGGATACGCAGTATTTT. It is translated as CASSSLVQDTQYF.

The CDR3 protein is CASSLYQFAEQYF. The CDR3, as DNA: TGTGCCAGCAGTTTATACCAGTTTGCCGAGCAGTACTTC. The rearrangement uses TRBV28 and TRBJ2-7; D remains ambiguous. The CDR3 runs to 13 residues. Germline V CDR1 and CDR2: MDHEN, SYDVKM. V was clipped by 1 base and J by 6 bases, with 10 bases between them.

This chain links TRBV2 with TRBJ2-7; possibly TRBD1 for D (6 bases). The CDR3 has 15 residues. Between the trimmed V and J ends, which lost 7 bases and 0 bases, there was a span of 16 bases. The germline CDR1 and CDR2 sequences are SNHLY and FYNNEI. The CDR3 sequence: CASTPRGESSYEQYF. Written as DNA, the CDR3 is TGTGCCAGCACCCCCAGGGGCGAGAGCTCCTACGAGCAGTACTTC.

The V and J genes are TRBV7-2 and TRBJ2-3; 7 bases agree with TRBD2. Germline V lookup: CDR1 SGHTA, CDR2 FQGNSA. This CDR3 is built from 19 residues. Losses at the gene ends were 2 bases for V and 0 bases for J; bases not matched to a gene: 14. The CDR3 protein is CASSLNRRGGRGSTDTQYF. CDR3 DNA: TGTGCCAGCAGCTTAAATAGGCGCGGGGGAAGGGGAAGCACAGATACGCAGTATTTT.

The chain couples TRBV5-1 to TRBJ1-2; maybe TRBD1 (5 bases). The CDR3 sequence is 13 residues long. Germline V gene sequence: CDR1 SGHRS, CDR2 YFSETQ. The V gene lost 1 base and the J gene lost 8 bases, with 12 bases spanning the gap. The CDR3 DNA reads TGCGCCAGCAGCTTGACCAGGGAGGGAGGCTACACCTTC. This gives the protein CASSLTREGGYTF.

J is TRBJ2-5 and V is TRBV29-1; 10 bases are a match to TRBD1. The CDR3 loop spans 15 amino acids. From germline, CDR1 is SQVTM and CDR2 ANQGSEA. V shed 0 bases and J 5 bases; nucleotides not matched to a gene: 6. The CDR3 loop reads CSVEDYGTGDETQYF. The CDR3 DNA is TGCAGCGTTGAAGATTACGGGACAGGGGATGAGACCCAGTACTTC.

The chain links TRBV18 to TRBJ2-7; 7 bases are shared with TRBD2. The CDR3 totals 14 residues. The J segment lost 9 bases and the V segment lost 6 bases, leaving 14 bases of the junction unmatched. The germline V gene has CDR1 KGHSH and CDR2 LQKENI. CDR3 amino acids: CASSLRGGNTRQYF. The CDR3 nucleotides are TGTGCCAGCTCCCTCCGCGGGGGTAATACGAGGCAGTACTTC.

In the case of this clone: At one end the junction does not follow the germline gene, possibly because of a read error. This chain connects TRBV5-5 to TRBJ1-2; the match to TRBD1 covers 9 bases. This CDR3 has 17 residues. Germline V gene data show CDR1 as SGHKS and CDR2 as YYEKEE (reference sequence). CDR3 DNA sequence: TGCGCCAGCAGCCACCTGGGACAGGGCGTCGGTAACTATGGCTACACCTTC. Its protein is CASSHLGQGVGNYGYTF.